These 28 T cell receptor beta chains originate from one sample sequenced in a study of T cells in Graves' hyperthyroidism and ophthalmopathy. The CDR3 regions of TCR beta were amplified from RNA transcripts. The HTBI set primed first-round TCR CDR3 RT-PCR. Using its own MiXCR run on the multiplex PCR reads, TCRdb lists one record per CDR3 protein. This table has 800,000 or so distinct CDR3 sequences, 38% appearing once. The sequencing input was blood. These receptors were taken from a man younger than 35 with Graves' hyperthyroidism.

The V call is TRBV29-1, the J call TRBJ2-1; D not certain. V was pared by 4 bases and J by 5 bases, with 6 bases between. The germline V gene has CDR1 SQVTM and CDR2 ANQGSEA. This CDR3 contains 11 residues. Written as DNA, the CDR3 is TGCAGCGTTGCCGCTAACAATGAGCAGTTCTTC. It specifies CSVAANNEQFF.

This clonotype appeared many times. The chain carries TRBV9 and TRBJ1-1; D remains ambiguous. The CDR3 extends over 13 amino acids. Germline V lookup: CDR1 SGDLS, CDR2 YYNGEE. V was cut by 0 bases and J by 0 bases, with 3 bases left in between. The CDR3 loop reads CASSVAMNTEAFF. As DNA, the CDR3 is TGTGCCAGCAGCGTAGCGATGAACACTGAAGCTTTCTTT.

This clonotype occurred a few times. The chain joins TRBV7-2 to TRBJ2-6; D gene ambiguous. The germline V gene encodes CDR1 SGHTA and CDR2 FQGNSA. With 5 bases removed from V and 0 bases from J, the gap between germline ends came to 8 bases. This CDR3 region has 15 residues. This chain's CDR3 is CASSPPVSGANVLTF. The CDR3 DNA is TGTGCCAGCAGCCCCCCAGTCTCTGGGGCCAACGTCCTGACTTTC.

The chain uses TRBV10-3 and TRBJ1-1; 9 positions agree with TRBD1. Germline CDR1 reads ENHRY; CDR2 reads SYGVKD. V shed 8 bases and J 2 bases; nucleotides not matched to a gene: 3. The CDR3 length is 13 residues. The chain's CDR3 is CAIGQGFNTEAFF. DNA for the CDR3: TGTGCCATCGGACAGGGGTTCAACACTGAAGCTTTCTTT.

This clonotype was seen many times. The chain uses TRBV9 and TRBJ1-1; D may be TRBD1 (5 bases). The CDR3 spans 15 residues. The V end was cut by 0 bases, the J end by 1 base, with 10 bases between. Germline V gene lookup returns CDR1 SGDLS and CDR2 YYNGEE. The CDR3, as DNA: TGTGCCAGCAGCGTAGGTGGGGGAGGGAACACTGAAGCTTTCTTT. Translating it yields CASSVGGGGNTEAFF.

This clonotype was seen a handful of times. The chain uses TRBV3-1 and TRBJ1-1; D possibly corresponds to TRBD1 (5 bases). Trimming removed 2 bases from V and 3 bases from J, with 10 bases in between. The CDR3 has 14 residues. The V gene's germline CDR1 is LGHDT and CDR2 YNNKEL (reference sequence). CDR3 nucleotide sequence: TGTGCCAGCAGCCAACCAGGGAAGGACACTGAAGCTTTCTTT. Translating gives CASSQPGKDTEAFF.

The rearrangement uses TRBV6-5 and TRBJ2-7; D may correspond to TRBD1 or TRBD2 (6 bases each). Per the germline V gene, CDR1 is MNHEY and CDR2 is SVGAGI. The V and J ends lost 6 bases and 5 bases respectively, with 11 bases between them. CDR3 length: 12 amino acids. The CDR3 loop reads CASREGGNEQYF. The CDR3 DNA follows: TGTGCCAGCAGGGAGGGGGGCAACGAGCAGTACTTC.

The chain joins TRBV6-6 to TRBJ1-2, with TRBD1 as a possible D gene (6 bases). The CDR3 is 15 amino acids. In germline, CDR1 is MNHNY, CDR2 SVGAGI (reference sequence). V was trimmed by 2 bases and J by 0 bases, leaving 10 bases between them. CDR3 in amino acids: CASSYGGAANYGYTF. Here the CDR3 DNA reads TGTGCCAGCAGTTACGGGGGGGCAGCTAACTATGGCTACACCTTC.

V usage is TRBV12-3 or TRBV12-4 and J usage is TRBJ2-2; 7 bases match TRBD2. CDR3 length: 14 amino acids. V lost 5 bases and J lost 6; bases outside the gene matches: 6. The DNA of the CDR3 is TGTGCCAGCAGTGCCTGGGAGGGCCCCGGGGAGCTGTTTTTT. Its translation: CASSAWEGPGELFF.

V is TRBV5-1 and J is TRBJ1-1, with D unclear. Germline V gives CDR1 SGHRS, CDR2 YFSETQ. This CDR3 region has 16 residues. V gave up 0 bases and J gave up 1 base, with 13 bases separating them. CDR3: CASSLVGVPTNTEAFF. The CDR3 nucleotides read TGCGCCAGCAGCTTGGTGGGAGTACCAACGAACACTGAAGCTTTCTTT.

V usage is TRBV7-9 and J usage is TRBJ2-5, with D perhaps assigned TRBD1 or TRBD2 (5 bases each). Germline loops: CDR1 SEHNR, CDR2 FQNEAQ (reference sequence). The CDR3 consists of 19 residues. Trimming took 5 bases from V and 1 from J, leaving 26 bases between them. CDR3 nucleotides: TGTGCCAGCAGCCTCCTATCAGGATCCGGGACCCCGGGCCAAGAGACCCAGTACTTC. It encodes CASSLLSGSGTPGQETQYF.

In this sample, this clonotype turned up once. The rearrangement joins TRBV10-2 to TRBJ1-1; D is possibly TRBD1 (5 bases). The V end was cut by 6 bases, the J end by 6 bases, with 17 bases between. Germline V lookup: CDR1 WSHSY, CDR2 SAAADI. This CDR3 is 14 amino acids long. CDR3 in amino acids: CASSPRGRLAEAFF. CDR3 bases: TGCGCCAGCAGCCCCCGGGGCAGACTGGCTGAAGCTTTCTTT.

The chain has TRBV5-1 and TRBJ2-7; D is possibly TRBD1 (6 bases). The V gene lost 1 base and the J gene lost 4 bases, with 21 bases spanning the gap. The CDR3 runs to 17 residues. The germline CDR1 and CDR2 sequences are SGHRS and YFSETQ. The DNA for the CDR3 is TGCGCCAGCAGCTTGACCCTCTCCGGGACACCAATTTACGAGCAGTACTTC. Translating it yields CASSLTLSGTPIYEQYF.

This clonotype has a handful of counts. This chain links TRBV15 with TRBJ1-5, with D unresolved. Trimming pared 3 bases from V and 11 bases from J, leaving 14 bases between. The CDR3 is made up of 13 amino acids. The germline V gene has CDR1 LNHNV and CDR2 YYDKDF (reference sequence). The CDR3 region has the DNA TGTGCCACCAGCAGTCATAACTGGGAGTCCCAGCATTTT. It yields the protein CATSSHNWESQHF.

About this clonotype: A read error is possible here, since a much larger clone lies one base away. The rearrangement links TRBV20-1 to TRBJ2-7, with 7 positions matching TRBD1. V lost 8 bases and J lost 2; bases outside the gene matches: 9. The CDR3 runs to 13 residues. Germline CDR1 DFQATT, CDR2 SNEGSKA (reference sequence). This chain's CDR3 is CSSPDDRAYEQYF. DNA of the CDR3: TGCAGTTCTCCCGACGACAGGGCCTACGAGCAGTACTTC.

This chain uses TRBV5-4 with TRBJ2-6, with 9 bases identical to TRBD1. Germline V gene sequence: CDR1 SGHNT, CDR2 YYREEE (reference sequence). The junction had 8 bases not matched to a gene; V was cut back by 4 bases and J by 0 bases. The CDR3 contains 18 residues. CDR3 loop: CASSTPGTGNSGANVLTF. The CDR3 DNA reads as TGTGCCAGCAGCACCCCCGGGACAGGGAACTCTGGGGCCAACGTCCTGACTTTC.

The chain joins TRBV19 to TRBJ1-1; TRBD1 might be the D (5 bases). The CDR3 loop spans 13 amino acids. The V gene lost 9 bases and the J gene lost 12 bases, with 23 bases spanning the gap. Germline-derived CDR1 and CDR2 are LNHDA and SQIVND (reference sequence). The CDR3 sequence is CASSLVPTGWSFF. The CDR3 DNA is TGTGCCAGCAGCTTAGTACCCACAGGTTGGTCTTTCTTT.

This clonotype was seen ten or more times. The V and J genes are TRBV2 and TRBJ2-7, with D maybe TRBD1 (5 bases). Germline V gives CDR1 SNHLY, CDR2 FYNNEI. V shed 10 bases and J shed 4 bases, with 8 bases lying between them. This CDR3 is 10 amino acids long. Here the CDR3 reads CATRDYEQYF. The DNA of the CDR3 is TGTGCCACCAGGGATTACGAGCAGTACTTC.

This clonotype has only a few counts. The genes are TRBV7-6 and TRBJ2-7; 11 bases match TRBD1. Unmatched junction bases numbered 15, after V lost 6 bases and J lost 2 bases. The CDR3 loop spans 18 amino acids. CDR1 SGHVS and CDR2 FNYEAQ come from the germline V gene. The DNA for the CDR3 is TGTGCCAGCAGTCCGGGAGCCGGAGGGACAGGGGGGACCTACGAGCAGTACTTC. This translates into CASSPGAGGTGGTYEQYF.

CDR3 in amino acids: CASSVAGTGSWELFF. Here the CDR3 DNA reads TGTGCCAGCAGCGTAGCCGGGACAGGGAGCTGGGAGCTGTTTTTT. The chain links TRBV9 to TRBJ2-2; TRBD1 aligns across 9 bases. The CDR3 sequence is 15 residues long. CDR1 is SGDLS, CDR2 YYNGEE, per germline. V lost 0 bases and J lost 9; bases outside the gene matches: 6.

The J gene is TRBJ2-5, the V gene TRBV7-9, with TRBD2 identical over 10 bases. J lost 5 bases, V lost 0 bases, and 18 bases had no gene match. The CDR3 length is 20 residues. Germline CDR1 is SEHNR and CDR2 is FQNEAQ (reference sequence). CDR3 region: CASSLAWQGSLAGVHETQYF. The CDR3 DNA is TGTGCCAGCAGCTTAGCGTGGCAGGGATCGCTAGCGGGAGTGCATGAGACCCAGTACTTC.

This chain links TRBV7-2 with TRBJ1-3; 8 positions agree with TRBD1. The V segment lost 8 bases and the J segment 3 bases; nucleotides outside the gene matches: 9. Germline values: CDR1 SGHTA, CDR2 FQGNSA. The CDR3 length is 15 residues. This CDR3 is CASSSATGGGNTIYF. CDR3 DNA: TGTGCCAGCTCATCGGCCACAGGGGGTGGAAACACCATATATTTT.

The chain employs TRBV20-1 and TRBJ2-5, with D uncertain. Germline V gene sequence: CDR1 DFQATT, CDR2 SNEGSKA (reference sequence). Trimming removed 0 bases from V and 5 bases from J, with 16 bases in between. The CDR3 is 15 amino acids. CDR3 coding DNA: TGCAGTGCTAGAGATCCCCTTTGGGCCCGGGAGACCCAGTACTTC. Translated: CSARDPLWARETQYF.

This rearrangement joins TRBV4-1 to TRBJ2-7, with D perhaps TRBD2 (5 bases). This CDR3 is built from 15 residues. V dropped 0 bases and J dropped 2 bases, with 11 bases sitting between them. CDR1 and CDR2 from the germline V gene are MGHRA and YSYEKL. The CDR3 loop is CASSQDHGETYEQYF. CDR3 in DNA: TGCGCCAGCAGCCAAGATCATGGGGAGACCTACGAGCAGTACTTC.

The gene calls are TRBV7-2 and TRBJ2-7; 8 positions agree with TRBD1. V lost 6 bases and J lost 6; bases outside the gene matches: 13. The CDR3 is 15 residues long. CDR1 is SGHTA, CDR2 FQGNSA, per germline. The CDR3 nucleotides read TGTGCCAGCAGACCAACAGGGGGAGTTCTCTCCGAGCAGTACTTC. Protein product: CASRPTGGVLSEQYF. Together with reference TRBV7-2 and TRBJ2-7, the CDR3 gives the full variable domain: GAGVSQSPSNKVTEKGKDVELRCDPISGHTALYWYRQSLGQGLEFLIYFQGNSAPDKSGLPSDRFSAERTGGSVSTLTIQRTQQEDSAVYLCASRPTGGVLSEQYFGPGTRLTVT.

A note on this clonotype: Being one base from a much bigger clone, this may be a read error. The chain links TRBV5-1 to TRBJ1-1; 8 positions match TRBD1. The germline gives CDR1 SGHRS, CDR2 YFSETQ. Germline trimming cut 2 bases from V and 4 bases from J; bases unmatched to any gene: 4. The CDR3 is 14 residues long. CDR3 nucleotide sequence: TGCGCCAGCAGCTTTAATACAGGGGGCACTGAAGCTTTCTTT. Translated: CASSFNTGGTEAFF. The full variable domain, completed using reference TRBV5-1 and TRBJ1-1, is KAGVTQTPRYLIKTRGQQVTLSCSPISGHRSVSWYQQTPGQGLQFLFEYFSETQRNKGNFPGRFSGRQFSNSRSEMNVSTLELGDSALYLCASSFNTGGTEAFFGQGTRLTVV.

This clonotype came up once. The V gene is TRBV15, the J gene TRBJ1-6, with TRBD1 as a possible D gene (6 bases). This CDR3 has 14 residues. In germline, CDR1 is LNHNV, CDR2 YYDKDF (reference sequence). Trimming left V 5 bases short and J 7 bases short, with 12 bases between. For the CDR3, the DNA is TGTGCCACCAGCTTGGGTCAGGGGAATTCACCCCTCCACTTT. It codes for CATSLGQGNSPLHF. Full variable domain (remainder filled in from reference TRBV15 and TRBJ1-6): DAMVIQNPRYQVTQFGKPVTLSCSQTLNHNVMYWYQQKSSQAPKLLFHYYDKDFNNEADTPDNFQSRRPNTSFCFLDIRSPGLGDTAMYLCATSLGQGNSPLHFGNGTRLTVT.

This clonotype was counted at least ten times. V usage is TRBV7-9 and J usage is TRBJ1-1; no definite D call. The CDR3 is made up of 15 amino acids. V shed 1 base and J shed 0 bases, with 9 bases lying between them. Germline CDR1 and CDR2: SEHNR and FQNEAQ (reference sequence). This chain's CDR3 is CASSLGGRLNTEAFF. CDR3 bases: TGTGCCAGCAGCTTAGGAGGCAGATTGAACACTGAAGCTTTCTTT.